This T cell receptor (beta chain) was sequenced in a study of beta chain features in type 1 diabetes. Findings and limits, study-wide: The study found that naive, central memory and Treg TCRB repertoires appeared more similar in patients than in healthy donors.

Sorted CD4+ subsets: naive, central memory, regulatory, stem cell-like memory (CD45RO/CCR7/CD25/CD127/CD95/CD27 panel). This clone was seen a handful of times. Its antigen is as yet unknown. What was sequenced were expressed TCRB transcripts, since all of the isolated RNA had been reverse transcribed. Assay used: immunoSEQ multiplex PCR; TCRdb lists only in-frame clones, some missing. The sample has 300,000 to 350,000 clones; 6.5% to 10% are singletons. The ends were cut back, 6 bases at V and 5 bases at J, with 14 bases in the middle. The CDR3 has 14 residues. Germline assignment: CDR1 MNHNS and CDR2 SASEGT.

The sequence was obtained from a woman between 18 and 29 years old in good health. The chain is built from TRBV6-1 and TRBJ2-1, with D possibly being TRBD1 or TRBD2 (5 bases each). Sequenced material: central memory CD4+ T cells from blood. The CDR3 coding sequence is TGTGCCAGCAGATACACCGGGACCCACAATGAGCAGTTCTTC. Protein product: CASRYTGTHNEQFF.